The 28 T cell receptor beta chains below come from one sample, sequenced in a study of tumor and adjacent non-tumor tissue in lung cancer. A modified ARM-PCR protocol with three rounds of nested PCR amplified TCRbeta. TCRdb passed the multiplex PCR reads through MiXCR, listing each CDR3 protein once. Counted here are tens of thousands of distinct CDR3 sequences, 70% to 90% occurring once; the ten biggest clones make up less than 60%. No cell sorting was done before RNA was extracted from the tissue. The normal lung tissue was taken more than 3 cm from the tumor edge. Sequenced: distant non-tumor lung tissue. The receptors here all came from a man aged 60-69 years with non-small cell lung cancer.

As for this clonotype: At one boundary the junction diverges from the germline segment, which might be a read error. The chain carries TRBV5-1 and TRBJ1-4, with 11 positions matching TRBD1. Germline V gene sequence: CDR1 SGHRS, CDR2 YFSETQ. The CDR3 runs to 17 residues. DNA for the CDR3: TGCGCTAGCAGCTTGGATTCCGGGACAGGGGGAGGTGAAAAACTGTTGTTT. It translates to CASSLDSGTGGGEKLLF.

Concerning this clonotype: Since a much larger clone is just one base distant, this may be a read error. This CDR3 reads CAISYRTGTEGAFF. CDR3 coding DNA: TGTGCCATCAGTTACCGAACCGGGACAGAGGGAGCTTTCTTT. The V call is TRBV6-5, the J call TRBJ1-1; 7 bases agree with TRBD1. The CDR3 has 14 amino acids. Per germline, CDR1 MNHEY and CDR2 SVGAGI.

To note about this clonotype: One end of the junction varies from germline; a read error may be responsible. The V gene is TRBV11-2, the J gene TRBJ1-2; TRBD1 matches at 8 bases. Germline V gene sequence: CDR1 SGHAT, CDR2 FQNNGV. The CDR3 extends over 13 amino acids. The CDR3 is CVSSLDRGYSYTF. The CDR3 bases are TGTGTTAGCAGCTTAGACAGGGGCTATAGCTACACCTTC.

As regards this clonotype: At one end the junction does not follow the germline gene, possibly because of a read error. The chain links TRBV24-1 to TRBJ1-2; D call uncertain. The CDR3 contains 15 residues. Germline V lookup: CDR1 KGHDR, CDR2 SFDVKD. The CDR3 DNA reads as TGTGGCACCAGTGATGCCGGGCGGTCCACCTATGGCTACACCTTC. Translation: CGTSDAGRSTYGYTF.

The chain uses TRBV4-1 and TRBJ1-2, with unresolved D. V dropped 5 bases and J dropped 0 bases, with 10 bases sitting between them. Germline CDR1 MGHRA, CDR2 YSYEKL. This CDR3 has 14 residues. CDR3: CASSDPAANYGYTF. CDR3 bases: TGCGCCAGCAGCGACCCTGCGGCTAACTATGGCTACACCTTC.

J is TRBJ1-1 and V is TRBV12-3 or TRBV12-4; D remains unclear. The CDR3 sequence is 14 residues long. The CDR3 DNA sequence: TGTACAAGCAGTTGGCAGGAGCTGAACACTGAAGCTTTCTTT. It encodes CTSSWQELNTEAFF.

Of note for this clonotype: An end of the junction does not agree with germline; a read error may underlie this. The V gene is TRBV20-1, the J gene TRBJ2-1; D uncertain. The CDR3 has 12 residues. Germline V lookup: CDR1 DFQATT, CDR2 SNEGSKA (reference sequence). CDR3 protein: CTAREDGNQQFF. The CDR3 nucleotides are TGCACTGCTAGAGAAGACGGTAATCAGCAGTTCTTC.

Concerning this clonotype: The CDR3 ends on some other residue instead of the conserved phenylalanine or tryptophan, so this is likely a read error. The chain combines TRBV20-1 with TRBJ2-3; a possible D gene is TRBD2 (6 bases). The CDR3 spans 13 residues. From germline, CDR1 is DFQATT and CDR2 SNEGSKA (reference sequence). CDR3 coding DNA: TGCAATGCCAGGGACTTTACCACAGATACGCAGTATTTA. This encodes CNARDFTTDTQYL.

In its sample, this clonotype was seen a few times. Possible read error: a much larger clone is one base away. The chain is built from TRBV5-1 and TRBJ2-7; D may be TRBD2 (6 bases). V lost 7 bases to trimming and J lost 8 bases, with 13 bases between them. Per germline, CDR1 SGHRS and CDR2 YFSETQ. The length of the CDR3 is 11 residues. The CDR3 loop is CASSEGYKQYF. CDR3 DNA: TGCGCCAGCTCGGAGGGATACAAGCAGTACTTC. Full variable domain (remainder filled in from reference TRBV5-1 and TRBJ2-7): KAGVTQTPRYLIKTRGQQVTLSCSPISGHRSVSWYQQTPGQGLQFLFEYFSETQRNKGNFPGRFSGRQFSNSRSEMNVSTLELGDSALYLCASSEGYKQYFGPGTRLTVT.

About this clonotype itself: An end of the junction does not agree with germline; a read error may underlie this. The chain is built from TRBV7-2 and TRBJ2-1; 10 bases fit TRBD2. This CDR3 contains 19 residues. From germline, CDR1 is SGHTA and CDR2 FQGNSA. CDR3: CASSTRGASGGSSYNVQFF. CDR3 in DNA: TGTGCCAGCAGCACTAGAGGTGCTAGCGGGGGAAGCTCTTACAATGTGCAGTTCTTC.

A remark on this clonotype: A clone one base away is much larger, so this may be a read error. The CDR3 reads CASSYPRGAYEHYF. CDR3 coding DNA: TGTGCCAGCAGTTACCCACGGGGGGCCTACGAGCATTACTTC. The J gene is TRBJ2-7, the V gene TRBV6-5, with D possibly being TRBD2 (7 bases). CDR3 length: 14 amino acids. Germline V gives CDR1 MNHEY, CDR2 SVGAGI.

This chain connects TRBV4-1 to TRBJ1-5; D call uncertain. CDR1 MGHRA and CDR2 YSYEKL come from the germline V gene. The CDR3 runs 15 residues. V lost 0 bases, J lost 6 bases, and 12 bases lay in between. The CDR3 here is CASSQDELRRQPQHF. DNA for the CDR3: TGCGCCAGCAGCCAAGATGAACTACGGCGTCAGCCCCAGCATTTT.

The chain joins TRBV6-1 to TRBJ1-6; the D gene is possibly TRBD1 (5 bases). The ends were cut back, 4 bases at V and 4 bases at J, with 8 bases in the middle. Germline CDR1 and CDR2: MNHNS and SASEGT. This CDR3 spans 14 amino acids. For the CDR3, the DNA is TGTGCCAGCAGTGTAGGACATTATAATTCACCCCTCCACTTT. Its translation is CASSVGHYNSPLHF.

In the case of this clonotype: Given a much more abundant clone one base away, this may be a read error. The chain combines TRBV5-6 with TRBJ1-1; D possibly corresponds to TRBD1 (5 bases). Germline CDR1 reads SGHDT; CDR2 reads YYEEEE. The CDR3 totals 14 residues. The V gene lost 4 bases and the J gene lost 6 bases, with 16 bases spanning the gap. The CDR3 region has the DNA TGTGCCAGCAGCAAACCAGGCAGGGTTGCTGAAGCTTTCTTT. This translates into CASSKPGRVAEAFF. Full variable domain (missing parts from reference TRBV5-6 and TRBJ1-1): DAGVTQSPTHLIKTRGQQVTLRCSPKSGHDTVSWYQQALGQGPQFIFQYYEEEERQRGNFPDRFSGHQFPNYSSELNVNALLLGDSALYLCASSKPGRVAEAFFGQGTRLTVV.

Worth noting for this clonotype: The germline gene is not matched at one end of the junction; a read error may be the cause. The chain couples TRBV20-1 to TRBJ1-5, with a possible D match to TRBD1 (5 bases). The CDR3 is 13 residues long. The germline CDR1 and CDR2 sequences are DFQATT and SNEGSKA (reference sequence). This CDR3 is CSTRDGSNQPQHF. In nucleotides, the CDR3 is TGCAGTACTAGGGACGGGTCAAATCAGCCCCAGCATTTT.

Regarding this clonotype: One end of the junction is discordant with germline, which a read error may explain. The chain employs TRBV11-3 and TRBJ2-3; a weak D match, TRBD2 (5 bases). The CDR3 is made up of 16 amino acids. Germline V gene data show CDR1 as SGHNT and CDR2 as YENEEA. CDR3 region: CASSLVAGVRTDTQYF. CDR3 nucleotides: TGTGCCAGCAGTTTAGTCGCCGGGGTGCGGACAGATACGCAGTATTTT.

The rearrangement links TRBV11-2 to TRBJ2-6, with 7 nucleotides matching TRBD1. The CDR3 spans 19 residues. V gave up 2 bases and J gave up 5 bases; unmatched junction bases: 15. Germline loops: CDR1 SGHAT, CDR2 FQNNGV. The CDR3 coding sequence is TGTGCCAGCAGCTTATTTCCAAAGGACAGGCCCTCATGGGCCAACGTCCTGACTTTC. Translation gives CASSLFPKDRPSWANVLTF. Looking up the rest from reference TRBV11-2 and TRBJ2-6 gives the full variable domain: EAGVAQSPRYKIIEKRQSVAFWCNPISGHATLYWYQQILGQGPKLLIQFQNNGVVDDSQLPKDRFSAERLKGVDSTLKIQPAKLEDSAVYLCASSLFPKDRPSWANVLTFGAGSRLTVL.

Of note for this clonotype: Its ends do not fully match the called genes, so a read error is possible. The rearrangement uses TRBV7-9 and TRBJ2-1; D remains unclear. The V gene's germline CDR1 is SEHNR and CDR2 FQNEAQ (reference sequence). CDR3 length equals 12 residues. The CDR3 DNA is TGTGCCAGCAGCCTAAGGAATAATGAGCGGTTCTTC. Its translation is CASSLRNNERFF.

This clonotype was observed a handful of times. This may stem from a read error, because a much larger clone lies one nucleotide away. The V gene is TRBV12-3 or TRBV12-4, the J gene TRBJ2-1; D is possibly TRBD2 (6 bases). The CDR3 has 16 residues. The CDR3 bases are TGTGCCAGCAGTTCGTCCCGGGACTTCTCCTACAATGAGCGGTTCTTC. Its protein is CASSSSRDFSYNERFF.

This clonotype occurred many times. The chain is built from TRBV12-3 or TRBV12-4 and TRBJ2-5, with D possibly being TRBD2 (13 bases). V lost 5 bases to trimming and J lost 2 bases, with 42 bases between them. CDR3 size: 24 residues. The CDR3 region has the DNA TGTGCCAGCAGTCTGGTTAGAGGGACAGGGGGCGAACTAGCGGGAGGGCACACTCAAGAGACCCAGTACTTC. Translating gives CASSLVRGTGGELAGGHTQETQYF.

This clonotype is medium-sized (0.01 to 0.1%). The chain combines TRBV11-3 with TRBJ2-3; tentative D call: TRBD2 (5 bases). The CDR3 runs 16 residues. V shed 4 bases and J shed 1 base, with 15 bases lying between them. The germline CDR1 and CDR2 sequences are SGHNT and YENEEA. CDR3: CASSSGLLGGTDTQYF. The CDR3 DNA follows: TGTGCCAGCAGCTCCGGACTCTTAGGTGGCACAGATACGCAGTATTTT.

Comments on this clonotype: The final CDR3 position lacks the conserved phenylalanine or tryptophan, pointing to a likely read error. The rearrangement joins TRBV11-2 to TRBJ2-5; maybe TRBD2 (7 bases). The CDR3 has 16 residues. Germline V gene sequence: CDR1 SGHAT, CDR2 FQNNGV. The CDR3 reads CVSRSTMGGPKEIQYL. CDR3 sequence (DNA): TGTGTCAGCAGGTCCACAATGGGGGGGCCAAAGGAGATCCAGTACTTA.

In the case of this clonotype: No DNA is shown, since the ends of the CDR3 on it are uncertain; the CDR3 is the one TCRdb lists. V gene TRBV11-2 combines with J gene TRBJ1-1. The CDR3 is made up of 14 amino acids, end residues included. The germline V gene encodes CDR1 SGHAT and CDR2 FQNNGV. The CDR3 sequence is CASSLVGGGTEVFF.

With respect to this clonotype: Mismatch with germline at one junction end may stem from a read error. This chain connects TRBV20-1 to TRBJ1-1; no reliable D call. Germline assignment: CDR1 DFQATT and CDR2 SNEGSKA (reference sequence). CDR3 length equals 13 residues. In DNA form, the CDR3 reads TGCAGTGCTAGATCACGTCAAAAGACTGAAGCATTCTTT. Encoded protein: CSARSRQKTEAFF.

The CDR3 region has the DNA TGTGCCAGCAGCTCAGAGACAGACTACGAGCAGTACTTC. Its protein product is CASSSETDYEQYF. The chain links TRBV11-2 to TRBJ2-7, with a tentative D call TRBD1 (5 bases). This CDR3 is built from 13 residues. Deletions cut 4 bases from V and 3 bases from J, with 10 bases between. Germline loops: CDR1 SGHAT, CDR2 FQNNGV.

Comment on this clonotype: An end of the junction differs from the germline gene, which may be a read error. V usage is TRBV7-8 and J usage is TRBJ2-1, with D possibly being TRBD2 (6 bases). This CDR3 contains 16 residues. Germline V gives CDR1 SGHVS, CDR2 FQNEAQ. CDR3 region: CASNLRSLTGAYEQFF. Written as DNA, the CDR3 is TGTGCCAGCAACTTAAGATCCCTAACGGGAGCTTATGAGCAGTTCTTC.

In its sample, this clonotype was seen many times. J is TRBJ2-1 and V is TRBV6-1; 7 nucleotides agree with TRBD2. J gave up 6 bases and V 8 bases, and 10 bases lay outside the gene matches. CDR3 length: 14 residues. Germline V lookup: CDR1 MNHNS, CDR2 SASEGT. As DNA, the CDR3 is TGTGCCAGCTTGAAGTCTAGCGGCAGCAATGAGCAGTTCTTC. Its translation is CASLKSSGSNEQFF.

Comments on this clonotype: One end of the junction fails to match germline, which may point to a read error. V gene TRBV11-2 combines with J gene TRBJ2-5; D is possibly TRBD1 (5 bases). Germline V gives CDR1 SGHAT, CDR2 FQNNGV. The CDR3 length is 14 residues. In DNA form, the CDR3 reads TGTGTCAGCAGTTCTCGACAGTTCCAAGAGACCCAGTACTTC. Translating gives CVSSSRQFQETQYF.